This TCR beta chain was sequenced during a study of cytomegalovirus exposure and HLA in healthy donors. As to this clone: Its matching antigen is unknown.

The CDR3 contains 14 residues. CDR1 and CDR2 from the germline V gene are MNHEY and SMNVEV (reference sequence). V was shortened by 0 bases and J by 11 bases, with 16 bases between the two germline ends. PCR used 60 Vbeta primers and 13 Jbeta primers. The protocol was immunoSEQ multiplex PCR, while the TCRdb copy is restricted to in-frame clones and leaves out a portion. The table includes roughly 150,000 clones, 50% to 75% detected once. General observations from the study: In a later analysis, TCR beta V- and J-gene trimming showed a link to a missense DCLRE1C variant. Most of the TCR beta V segments (in an earlier analysis) were productive either about 87% or about 30% of the time. Based on reports, TCR beta sequences accurately predicted HLA-A and HLA-B alleles for most subjects.

The genes are TRBV27 and TRBJ1-1; TRBD1 is a possible D gene (6 bases). The receptor comes from a woman aged 25 to 45 in good health and CMV-seropositive. The sample was PBMCs. CDR3 sequence reads: CASSLSHRDVAAFF. CDR3 sequence (DNA): TGTGCCAGCAGTTTATCCCACAGGGATGTTGCGGCTTTCTTT.